This TCR beta chain was sequenced in a study of PD-1 blockade in classical Hodgkin lymphoma (dated by TCRdb to about 2020). Background on the whole study: Nivolumab dosing was 3 mg/kg intravenously every 2 weeks, continuing until either disease progression or unacceptable toxicity. The study used CyTOF and TCR beta sequencing to define a peripheral blood immune signature of response to PD-1 blockade in classical Hodgkin lymphoma. Overall study results and their limits: Lower diversity was seen in patients whose nivolumab began less than 1 year after ASCT, and these patients were left out of later analyses so that immune reconstitution would not confound the results. Newly diagnosed patients were reported to have lower baseline TCR diversity than healthy donors, and relapsed/refractory patients were reported to have lower baseline TCR diversity still. Baseline diversity similar to that of newly diagnosed patients was observed in trial patients achieving complete response, whereas significantly lower diversity was observed in partial responders and progressors. By C4D1, a significant rise was seen in CD4+ TCR diversity but not in CD8+ TCR diversity (p=0.0027 vs p=0.16), and the rise was most apparent among complete responders (p=0.02). The study was restricted to a single clinical trial cohort, and the causes of repertoire differences, possibly disease activity or prior therapy, were left undefined.

CDR3 length: 14 amino acids, cysteine to phenylalanine. Only CDR3 DNA remains: 42 bases, in frame from the first base. The trim is 4 bases for V and 0 bases for J, with a gap of 11 bases between the germline ends. The germline V gene (reference sequence) yields SGHNT for CDR1 and YYREEE for CDR2. Comment on this clone: Its recognized antigen is unknown. Base qualities are not at hand, and no much larger clone is one base apart.

The Qiagen DNeasy kit was used to extract genomic DNA both from unsorted PBMCs and from the negatively selected CD4+ and CD8+ fractions. Amplification of TCR beta CDR3 regions was done by immunoSEQ multiplex PCR with primers that anneal to V and J segments. A synthetic immune receptor repertoire was used to minimize amplification bias, and any remaining bias was removed computationally after sequencing. Per the original workflow: Repertoire diversity was quantified as the Shannon entropy index using custom Python scripts. Unsorted, CD4+ and CD8+ repertoires were analyzed separately, except for combined analyses in which CD4+ and CD8+ sequences were merged in silico. A clone was considered expanded if an increase in frequency of at least 2-fold after treatment relative to C1D1 was found, and a pseudocount of 0.5 was applied to clones undetected at baseline. Singleton clones were defined as clones with 0 or 1 copy at C1D1, and non-singleton clones were defined as clones with 2 or more copies. Clones expanded in unsorted samples were labelled as CD4+, CD8+ or unknown by matching protein sequences in sorted samples from the same patient. Wilcoxon tests on paired samples were used to test diversity changes from C1D1 to C4D1. Here the immuneACCESS table is served through TCRdb, limited to in-frame sequences with V and J called. Missing clones are a known gap in these copies; in checked studies unresolved V genes cover under half, and the rest lacks a known reason. V, J and clone size reflect that table, while D and trimming were determined from the DNA. This sample comprises over 50,000 clones, 70% to 90% of them detected only once. Of the sample, over 7.5% falls within the top ten clones.

Per the publication, the time point label means: cycle 4 day 1 (C4D1), after less than 7 weeks of nivolumab. Every trial patient had relapsed following autologous stem cell transplantation, and prior brentuximab vedotin exposure was what differed among cohorts A, B and C. A total of 56 patients with relapsed/refractory classical Hodgkin lymphoma made up the trial cohort, and each patient's best overall response was complete response, partial response or progressive disease. Trial patients were treated with single-agent nivolumab in the multi-cohort phase II CheckMate 205 trial. Best overall response was determined by an independent review committee according to the 2007 International Working Group response criteria. Trial PBMCs were obtained immediately prior to nivolumab initiation (C1D1) and on therapy at cycle 2 day 1 and cycle 4 day 1. After peripheral blood was drawn into 8 mL Vacutainer Cell Preparation Tubes, PBMCs were isolated by centrifugation and then cryopreserved.

The chain joins TRBV5-4 to TRBJ2-7, and the D gene may be TRBD1, 5 bases matching. The TCR comes from a human donor with classical Hodgkin lymphoma. The material sequenced was peripheral blood mononuclear cells (PBMCs), taken before the fourth cycle of nivolumab. The DNA sequence is given as TGTGCCAGCAGCCCTGGGGCGATCTCCTACGAGCAGTACTTC. Protein translation: CASSPGAISYEQYF.